Listed below are T cell receptor beta chains from one sample, sequenced in a study of blood T cell repertoires in COVID-19. Sequenced by immunoSEQ multiplex PCR; TCRdb stores in-frame clones only, minus some. The sample shows about 140,000 clones, 80% to 85% of them seen only once. Sequencing was done on a sample of peripheral blood. All receptors come from a man aged 25-45 years with COVID-19, enrolled during active disease. The CDR3 runs from the conserved cysteine through the conserved F or W. D genes are given only for firm matches. The size entry is marked missing in some rows and otherwise reads once, few, many or a size class.

V gene: TRBV24-1
clone size: -
D gene: -
J gene: TRBJ1-5
CDR3 protein: CATSGVGRGQPQHF
CDR3 DNA: TGTGCCACCAGTGGGGTAGGGAGAGGGCAGCCCCAGCATTTT

V gene: TRBV5-6
clone size: -
D gene: TRBD1
J gene: TRBJ2-1
CDR3 protein: CASSALGQGGVDEQFF
CDR3 DNA: TGTGCCAGCAGCGCCTTGGGACAGGGAGGGGTCGATGAGCAGTTCTTC

V gene: TRBV24-1
clone size: once
D gene: TRBD2
J gene: TRBJ2-7
CDR3 protein: CATSDPGGGEQYF
CDR3 DNA: TGTGCCACCAGTGACCCGGGAGGGGGCGAGCAGTACTTC

V gene: TRBV7-9
clone size: -
D gene: -
J gene: TRBJ2-2
CDR3 protein: CASSSRGHTGELFF
CDR3 DNA: TGTGCCAGCAGCTCCCGAGGCCACACCGGGGAGCTGTTTTTT

V gene: TRBV27
clone size: -
D gene: TRBD1
J gene: TRBJ1-2
CDR3 protein: CASRSTGVNYGYTF
CDR3 DNA: TGTGCCAGCAGATCGACAGGGGTAAACTATGGCTACACCTTC

V gene: TRBV19
clone size: -
D gene: -
J gene: TRBJ2-1
CDR3 protein: CASSVMSSYNEQFF
CDR3 DNA: TGTGCCAGTAGCGTGATGAGCTCCTACAATGAGCAGTTCTTC

V gene: TRBV4-2
clone size: many
D gene: -
J gene: TRBJ1-4
CDR3 protein: CASSQDRHGKLFF
CDR3 DNA: TGTGCCAGCAGCCAAGATCGCCACGGAAAACTGTTTTTT

V gene: TRBV25-1
clone size: -
D gene: -
J gene: TRBJ1-2
CDR3 protein: CASSDPLRGGYTF
CDR3 DNA: TGTGCCAGCAGTGACCCCCTTAGGGGTGGCTACACCTTC

V gene: TRBV29-1
clone size: -
D gene: -
J gene: TRBJ2-1
CDR3 protein: CSVEKQGLQTNEQFF
CDR3 DNA: TGCAGCGTTGAAAAGCAGGGGCTCCAAACCAATGAGCAGTTCTTC

V gene: TRBV25-1
clone size: -
D gene: -
J gene: TRBJ1-1
CDR3 protein: CASSGEEGGTEAFF
CDR3 DNA: TGTGCCAGCAGTGGAGAGGAAGGCGGCACTGAAGCTTTCTTT

V gene: TRBV13
clone size: -
D gene: TRBD2
J gene: TRBJ2-3
CDR3 protein: CASSTLQRGREGTDTQYF
CDR3 DNA: TGTGCCAGCAGCACCCTCCAACGGGGGCGGGAGGGCACAGATACGCAGTATTTT

V gene: TRBV4-1
clone size: -
D gene: TRBD2
J gene: TRBJ2-3
CDR3 protein: CASSQEGTRSDTQYF
CDR3 DNA: TGCGCCAGCAGCCAAGAGGGGACTAGATCAGATACGCAGTATTTT

V gene: TRBV6-5
clone size: -
D gene: TRBD1
J gene: TRBJ2-7
CDR3 protein: CASRAGQGDTYEQYF
CDR3 DNA: TGTGCCAGCAGAGCCGGACAGGGGGATACCTACGAGCAGTACTTC

V gene: TRBV9
clone size: -
D gene: TRBD2
J gene: TRBJ2-1
CDR3 protein: CASSVEGEGYNEQFF
CDR3 DNA: TGTGCCAGCAGCGTAGAAGGGGAGGGGTACAATGAGCAGTTCTTC

V gene: TRBV7-3
clone size: -
D gene: TRBD1
J gene: TRBJ1-2
CDR3 protein: CASSANQQGAGDGYTF
CDR3 DNA: TGTGCCAGCAGCGCAAATCAACAGGGGGCAGGGGATGGCTACACCTTC

V gene: TRBV6-1
clone size: few
D gene: -
J gene: TRBJ1-2
CDR3 protein: CASSEDLTPFGYTF
CDR3 DNA: TGTGCCAGCAGTGAAGACTTAACTCCGTTTGGCTACACCTTC

V gene: TRBV5-5
clone size: -
D gene: -
J gene: TRBJ2-5
CDR3 protein: CASSYLSPLETQYF
CDR3 DNA: TGTGCCAGCAGTTACCTAAGCCCACTTGAGACCCAGTACTTC

V gene: TRBV30
clone size: -
D gene: TRBD1
J gene: TRBJ1-4
CDR3 protein: CAWSVTLVTGTVYF
CDR3 DNA: TGTGCCTGGAGTGTAACGCTTGTTACCGGGACAGTTTATTTT

V gene: TRBV6-6
clone size: once
D gene: -
J gene: TRBJ1-2
CDR3 protein: CASQGLGYTF
CDR3 DNA: TGTGCCAGTCAGGGGTTGGGCTACACCTTC

V gene: TRBV11-2
clone size: -
D gene: -
J gene: TRBJ1-5
CDR3 protein: CASSAQNGQPQHF
CDR3 DNA: TGTGCCAGCAGCGCCCAAAACGGGCAGCCCCAGCATTTT

V gene: TRBV7-9
clone size: -
D gene: TRBD2
J gene: TRBJ2-3
CDR3 protein: CASSTLAGGSTDTQYF
CDR3 DNA: TGTGCCAGCAGCACCCTAGCGGGAGGGAGCACAGATACGCAGTATTTT

V gene: TRBV2
clone size: -
D gene: -
J gene: TRBJ1-2
CDR3 protein: CASSPQDSYGYTF
CDR3 DNA: TGTGCCAGCAGTCCACAGGATTCCTATGGCTACACCTTC

V gene: TRBV28
clone size: once
D gene: TRBD1
J gene: TRBJ1-1
CDR3 protein: CASSGLDRGGTEAFF
CDR3 DNA: TGTGCCAGCAGTGGATTAGACAGGGGCGGCACTGAAGCTTTCTTT

V gene: TRBV14
clone size: -
D gene: TRBD2
J gene: TRBJ2-7
CDR3 protein: CASSQSLSGRAGEQYF
CDR3 DNA: TGTGCCAGCAGCCAATCTCTTAGCGGGAGGGCCGGGGAGCAGTACTTC

V gene: TRBV18
clone size: -
D gene: -
J gene: TRBJ1-3
CDR3 protein: CASSQSSPPGNTIYF
CDR3 DNA: TGTGCCAGCTCACAATCTTCCCCCCCTGGAAACACCATATATTTT

V gene: TRBV7-2
clone size: once
D gene: -
J gene: TRBJ2-3
CDR3 protein: CASSSGPGGTQYF
CDR3 DNA: TGTGCCAGCAGCTCCGGGCCGGGGGGCACGCAGTATTTT

V gene: TRBV6-5
clone size: -
D gene: -
J gene: TRBJ1-1
CDR3 protein: CASSYPGDTEAFF
CDR3 DNA: TGTGCCAGCAGTTACCCAGGGGACACTGAAGCTTTCTTT

V gene: TRBV11-3
clone size: -
D gene: -
J gene: TRBJ2-7
CDR3 protein: CASSLGYGPYEQYF
CDR3 DNA: TGTGCCAGCAGCTTAGGGTACGGTCCCTACGAGCAGTACTTC

V gene: TRBV20-1
clone size: -
D gene: TRBD1
J gene: TRBJ1-2
CDR3 protein: CSASAQIRTGYGYTF
CDR3 DNA: TGCAGTGCTAGTGCTCAAATAAGGACAGGGTATGGCTACACCTTC

V gene: TRBV19
clone size: once
D gene: -
J gene: TRBJ2-1
CDR3 protein: CASSLLREDKGEQFF
CDR3 DNA: TGTGCCAGTTCCCTTTTGAGGGAGGATAAGGGTGAGCAGTTCTTC

V gene: TRBV5-1
clone size: -
D gene: -
J gene: TRBJ2-7
CDR3 protein: CASSENSGYEQYF
CDR3 DNA: TGCGCCAGCAGCGAAAATAGCGGATACGAGCAGTACTTC

V gene: TRBV6-5
clone size: -
D gene: -
J gene: TRBJ1-1
CDR3 protein: CASSRGTEAFF
CDR3 DNA: TGTGCCAGCAGTAGGGGCACTGAAGCTTTCTTT

V gene: TRBV9
clone size: -
D gene: -
J gene: TRBJ2-2
CDR3 protein: CASEPQSNTGELFF
CDR3 DNA: TGTGCCAGCGAGCCACAGTCGAACACCGGGGAGCTGTTTTTT

V gene: TRBV28
clone size: -
D gene: -
J gene: TRBJ1-5
CDR3 protein: CASSFRRQINQPQHF
CDR3 DNA: TGTGCCAGCAGTTTTAGGCGGCAGATCAATCAGCCCCAGCATTTT

V gene: TRBV27
clone size: once
D gene: TRBD2
J gene: TRBJ2-1
CDR3 protein: CASSLGTSGREQFF
CDR3 DNA: TGTGCCAGCAGTCTAGGGACTAGCGGTCGTGAGCAGTTCTTC

V gene: TRBV19
clone size: -
D gene: -
J gene: TRBJ1-2
CDR3 protein: CASSPMGLGYGYTF
CDR3 DNA: TGTGCCAGTAGCCCGATGGGGCTGGGCTATGGCTACACCTTC

V gene: TRBV5-1
clone size: -
D gene: TRBD1
J gene: TRBJ2-7
CDR3 protein: CASSPTPGQGAYEQYF
CDR3 DNA: TGCGCCAGCAGCCCTACTCCGGGACAGGGGGCATACGAGCAGTACTTC

V gene: TRBV28
clone size: -
D gene: -
J gene: TRBJ2-1
CDR3 protein: CASSRRSHEQFF
CDR3 DNA: TGTGCCAGCAGTAGGCGGAGCCATGAGCAGTTCTTC

V gene: TRBV28
clone size: -
D gene: TRBD1
J gene: TRBJ1-1
CDR3 protein: CASSIQTGANTEAFF
CDR3 DNA: TGTGCCAGCAGTATCCAGACAGGGGCGAACACTGAAGCTTTCTTT

V gene: TRBV19
clone size: -
D gene: TRBD1
J gene: TRBJ1-1
CDR3 protein: CASSISRTGMNTEAFF
CDR3 DNA: TGTGCCAGTAGTATAAGCCGGACAGGGATGAACACTGAAGCTTTCTTT

V gene: TRBV7-2
clone size: -
D gene: -
J gene: TRBJ2-1
CDR3 protein: CASSPGRALNSNEQFF
CDR3 DNA: TGTGCCAGCAGCCCCGGCCGAGCGCTCAATAGCAATGAGCAGTTCTTC

V gene: TRBV19
clone size: -
D gene: TRBD2
J gene: TRBJ2-1
CDR3 protein: CASSPTRGLGYYNEQFF
CDR3 DNA: TGTGCCAGTAGTCCTACTCGGGGACTAGGGTACTACAATGAGCAGTTCTTC

V gene: TRBV21-1
clone size: -
D gene: -
J gene: TRBJ1-5
CDR3 protein: CASSAQTGGGPQHF
CDR3 DNA: TGTGCCAGCAGCGCCCAAACGGGGGGCGGGCCCCAGCATTTT

V gene: TRBV6-1
clone size: -
D gene: -
J gene: TRBJ1-5
CDR3 protein: CASSELVEASQPQHF
CDR3 DNA: TGTGCCAGCAGTGAGTTAGTAGAAGCGTCGCAGCCCCAGCATTTT